This TCR beta chain derives from a study of OX40 agonist ivuxolimab in advanced cancers. Across the study: An anti-OX40 (CD134) antibody with agonistic activity, ivuxolimab, was administered to patients. The group had a mean age of 60 years, ranged from roughly 20 to 79, and was 82.7% male.

The CDR3 covers 16 residues. After removal of 3 bases from V and 8 bases from J, the junction contained 10 bases not matched to a gene. In germline, CDR1 is MDHEN, CDR2 SYDVKM. Data came from immunoSEQ multiplex PCR; TCRdb stores just in-frame clones and leaves some out. Of tens of thousands of clones in the sample, less than 90% are singletons; the top ten hold around 0.8%. Overall study results and limits: Both CD4+ and CD8+ T cell populations in blood had undergone clonal expansion by week 6 at 0.1 to 3.0 mg/kg.

Sampled blood was obtained at baseline, cycle 4 day 1, and cycle 7 day 1. As to this clone: Its antigen is as yet unknown.

Sequencing used CD4+ or CD8+ T cells sorted from blood, obtained in a trial of the OX40 agonist ivuxolimab. The gene calls are TRBV28 and TRBJ1-4; 9 nucleotides align to TRBD1. This clonotype was obtained from an adult with an advanced solid tumor such as melanoma, head and neck, liver or kidney cancer. This CDR3 is CASSFPGQGGWEKLFF. The CDR3 DNA is TGTGCCAGCAGTTTCCCGGGACAGGGAGGCTGGGAAAAACTGTTTTTT.